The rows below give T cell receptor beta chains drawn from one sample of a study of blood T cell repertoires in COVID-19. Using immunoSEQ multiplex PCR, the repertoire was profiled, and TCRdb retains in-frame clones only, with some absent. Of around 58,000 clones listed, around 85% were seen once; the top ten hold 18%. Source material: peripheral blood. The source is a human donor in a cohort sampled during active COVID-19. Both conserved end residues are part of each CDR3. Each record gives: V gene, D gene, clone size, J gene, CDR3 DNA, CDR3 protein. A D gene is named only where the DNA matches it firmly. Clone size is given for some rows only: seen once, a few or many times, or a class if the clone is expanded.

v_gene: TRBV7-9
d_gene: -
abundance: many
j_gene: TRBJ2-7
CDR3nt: TGTGCCAGCACCTCGAGTTACGAGCAGTACTTC
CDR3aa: CASTSSYEQYF

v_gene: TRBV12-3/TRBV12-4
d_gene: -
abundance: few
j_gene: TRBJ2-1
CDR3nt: TGTGCCAGCAGTACCAGGAATGAGCAGTTCTTC
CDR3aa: CASSTRNEQFF

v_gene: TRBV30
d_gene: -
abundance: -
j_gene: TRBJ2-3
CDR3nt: TGTGCCTGGACTAGCACAGATACGCAGTATTTT
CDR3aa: CAWTSTDTQYF

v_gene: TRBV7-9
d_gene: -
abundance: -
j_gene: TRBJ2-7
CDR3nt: TGTGCCAGCAGCTTCCAACAAGAGCAGTACTTC
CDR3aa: CASSFQQEQYF

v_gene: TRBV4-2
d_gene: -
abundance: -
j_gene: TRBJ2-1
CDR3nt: TGTGCCAGCAGCCCTCCGGACATTTCCTACAATGAGCAGTTCTTC
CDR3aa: CASSPPDISYNEQFF

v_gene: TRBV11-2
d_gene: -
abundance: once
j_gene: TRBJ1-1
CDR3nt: TGTGCCAGCAGCAAACAGGGTCGGACTGAAGCTTTCTTT
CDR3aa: CASSKQGRTEAFF

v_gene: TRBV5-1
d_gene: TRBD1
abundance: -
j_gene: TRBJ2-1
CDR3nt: TGCGCCAGCAGCTCCCGACAGGGTGGGGAGCAGTTCTTC
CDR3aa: CASSSRQGGEQFF

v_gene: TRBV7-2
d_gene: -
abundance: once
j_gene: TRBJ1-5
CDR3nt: TGTGCCAGCAGCTTATGGGGGCAGGGCAATCAGCCCCAGCATTTT
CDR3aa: CASSLWGQGNQPQHF

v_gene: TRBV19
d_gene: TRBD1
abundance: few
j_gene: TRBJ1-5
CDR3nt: TGTGCCAGTGGGACAGGGTATAGCAATCAGCCCCAGCATTTT
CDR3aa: CASGTGYSNQPQHF

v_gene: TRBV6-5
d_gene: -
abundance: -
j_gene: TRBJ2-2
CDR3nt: TGTGCCAGCAGTTACCAGGGACTGGTTAACACCGGGGAGCTGTTTTTT
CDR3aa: CASSYQGLVNTGELFF

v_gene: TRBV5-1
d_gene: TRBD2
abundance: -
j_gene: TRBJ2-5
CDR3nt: TGCGCCAGCAGCACTCAGGGCGGGGGGCAGGGGGAGACCCAGTACTTC
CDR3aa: CASSTQGGGQGETQYF

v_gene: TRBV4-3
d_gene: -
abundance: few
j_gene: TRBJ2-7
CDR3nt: TGCGCCAGCAGCCAAGATCCACAGAACTCCTACGAGCAGTACTTC
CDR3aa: CASSQDPQNSYEQYF

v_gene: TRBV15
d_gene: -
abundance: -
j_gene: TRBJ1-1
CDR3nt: TGTGCCACCAGCAGAGCCCTGGGGGGAAACACTGAAGCTTTCTTT
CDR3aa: CATSRALGGNTEAFF

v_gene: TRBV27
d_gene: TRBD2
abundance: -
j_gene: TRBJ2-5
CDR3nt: TGTGCCAGCAGTTTACCTCGGGGGGCCCAGTACTTC
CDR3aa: CASSLPRGAQYF

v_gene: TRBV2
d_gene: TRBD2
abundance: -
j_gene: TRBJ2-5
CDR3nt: TGTGCCAGCAGTACTGGACTAGCGGGGGTGGGGGAGACCCAGTACTTC
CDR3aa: CASSTGLAGVGETQYF

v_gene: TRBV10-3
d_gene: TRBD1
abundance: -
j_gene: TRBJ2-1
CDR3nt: TGTGCCATCAGCCCGGGACAGGGGATTCGCAATGAGCAGTTCTTC
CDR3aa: CAISPGQGIRNEQFF

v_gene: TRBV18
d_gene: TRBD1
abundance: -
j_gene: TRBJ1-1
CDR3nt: TGTGCCAGCTCACCCGGACAGGACACTGAAGCTTTCTTT
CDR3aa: CASSPGQDTEAFF

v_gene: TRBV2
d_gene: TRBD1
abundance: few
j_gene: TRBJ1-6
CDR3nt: TGTGCCAGCAGAGCAAACAGGGGAAGCTCCTATAATTCACCCCTCCACTTT
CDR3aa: CASRANRGSSYNSPLHF

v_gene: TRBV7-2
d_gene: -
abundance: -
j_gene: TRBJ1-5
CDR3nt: TGTGCCAGCAGCTTAGGTCGGGGTCAGCCCCAGCATTTT
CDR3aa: CASSLGRGQPQHF

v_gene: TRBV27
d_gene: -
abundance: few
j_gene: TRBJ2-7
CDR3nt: TGTGCCAGCAGTTCGGGTAGCTACGAGCAGTACTTC
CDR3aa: CASSSGSYEQYF

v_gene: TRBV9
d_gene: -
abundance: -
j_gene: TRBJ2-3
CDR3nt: TGTGCCAGCAGCGTAGGTAATCAGCTAGGTACGCAGTATTTT
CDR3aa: CASSVGNQLGTQYF

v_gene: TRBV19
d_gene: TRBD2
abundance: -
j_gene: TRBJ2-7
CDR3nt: TGTGCCAGTAGTATGGGGGTAGCGGGGCACTCCTACGAGCAGTACTTC
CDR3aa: CASSMGVAGHSYEQYF

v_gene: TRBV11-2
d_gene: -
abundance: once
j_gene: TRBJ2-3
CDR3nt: TGTGCCAGCAGCCCACGGGACAACACAGATACGCAGTATTTT
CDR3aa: CASSPRDNTDTQYF

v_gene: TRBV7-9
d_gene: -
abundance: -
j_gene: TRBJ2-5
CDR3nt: TGTGCCAGCAGCTTACGGGGTAGACGGCAAGAGACCCAGTACTTC
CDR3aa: CASSLRGRRQETQYF

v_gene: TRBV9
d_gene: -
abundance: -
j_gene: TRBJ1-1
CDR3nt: TGTGCCAGCAAGTTCGGGGGGCGATTGAACACTGAAGCTTTCTTT
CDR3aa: CASKFGGRLNTEAFF

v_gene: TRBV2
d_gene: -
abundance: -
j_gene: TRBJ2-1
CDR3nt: TGTGCCAGCAGTATAGCATGGACATTGGGCAATGAGCAGTTCTTC
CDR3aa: CASSIAWTLGNEQFF

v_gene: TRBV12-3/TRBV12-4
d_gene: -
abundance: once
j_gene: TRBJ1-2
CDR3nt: TGTGCCAGCAGTGCCAGGAATTATGGCTACACCTTC
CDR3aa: CASSARNYGYTF

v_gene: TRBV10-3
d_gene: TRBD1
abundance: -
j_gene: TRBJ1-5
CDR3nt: TGTGCCATCAGTGAGCCCACAGGGGGTCAGCCCCAGCATTTT
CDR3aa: CAISEPTGGQPQHF

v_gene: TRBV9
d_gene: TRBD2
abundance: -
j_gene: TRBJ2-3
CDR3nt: TGTGCCAGCAGCGTAGCGGGGGGGCCAGATACGCAGTATTTT
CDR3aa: CASSVAGGPDTQYF

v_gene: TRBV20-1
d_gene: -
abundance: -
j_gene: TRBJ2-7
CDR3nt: TGCAGTGCCGGGGAGAACGAGCAGTACTTC
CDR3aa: CSAGENEQYF

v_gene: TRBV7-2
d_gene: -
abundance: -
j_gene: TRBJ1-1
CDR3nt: TGTGCCAGCAGTCGGGGGGCGAGGGCTGAAGCTTTCTTT
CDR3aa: CASSRGARAEAFF

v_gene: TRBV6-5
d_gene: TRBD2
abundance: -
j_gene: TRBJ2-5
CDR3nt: TGTGGAGCGGGGCCCTCCCAAGAGACCCAGTACTTC
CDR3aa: CGAGPSQETQYF

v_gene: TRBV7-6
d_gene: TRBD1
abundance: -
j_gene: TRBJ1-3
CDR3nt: TGTGCCAGCAGCTTAGTTCAGGGGGCGCCTGGAAACACCATATATTTT
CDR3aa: CASSLVQGAPGNTIYF

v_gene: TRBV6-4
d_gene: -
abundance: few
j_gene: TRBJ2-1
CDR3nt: TGTGCCAGCAGTCAAAAAGGACTTCCCTACAATGAGCAGTTCTTC
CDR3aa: CASSQKGLPYNEQFF

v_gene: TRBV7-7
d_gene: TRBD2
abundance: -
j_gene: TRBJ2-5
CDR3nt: TGTGCCAGCAGCATTACTAGCGAAGAGACCCAGTACTTC
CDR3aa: CASSITSEETQYF

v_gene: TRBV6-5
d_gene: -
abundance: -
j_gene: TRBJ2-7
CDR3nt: TGTGCCAGCAGACCCGACAGGTCCGAGCAGTACTTC
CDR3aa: CASRPDRSEQYF

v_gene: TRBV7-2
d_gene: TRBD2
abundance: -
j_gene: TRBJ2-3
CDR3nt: TGTGCCAGCACCTCGTGGGCTAGCGGGGCCAGGGATACGCAGTATTTT
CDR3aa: CASTSWASGARDTQYF

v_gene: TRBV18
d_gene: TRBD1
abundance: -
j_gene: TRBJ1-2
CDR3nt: TGTGCCAGCTCACCCCGGGACAGGGGGGACTATGGCTACACCTTC
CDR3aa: CASSPRDRGDYGYTF

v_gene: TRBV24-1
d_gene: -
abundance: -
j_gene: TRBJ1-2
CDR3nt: TGTGCCACCAGTGACTCCTCCGCGCCCCTAGGAAGTGGCTACACCTTC
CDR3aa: CATSDSSAPLGSGYTF

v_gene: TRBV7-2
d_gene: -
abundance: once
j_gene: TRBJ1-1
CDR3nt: TGTGCCAGCAGCTTGATGTCAGGGGACACTGAAGCTTTCTTT
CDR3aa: CASSLMSGDTEAFF

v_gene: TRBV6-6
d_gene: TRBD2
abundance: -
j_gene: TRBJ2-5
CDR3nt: TGTGCCAGCAGTGAGACTAGCGGGGGAGAGACCCAGTACTTC
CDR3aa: CASSETSGGETQYF

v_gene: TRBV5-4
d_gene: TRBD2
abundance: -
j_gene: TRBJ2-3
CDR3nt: TGTGCCAGCAAGGCGGGGGGGAGTGGAGATACGCAGTATTTT
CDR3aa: CASKAGGSGDTQYF

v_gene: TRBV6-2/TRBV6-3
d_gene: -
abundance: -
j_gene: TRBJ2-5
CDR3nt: TGTGCCAGCAGCGGTCTAGCCTTCCAAGAGACCCAGTACTTC
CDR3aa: CASSGLAFQETQYF

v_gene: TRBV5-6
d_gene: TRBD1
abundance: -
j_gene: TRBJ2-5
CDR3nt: TGTGCCAGCAGCGCGGACAGGGTCTTTGTTGAGACCCAGTACTTC
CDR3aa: CASSADRVFVETQYF

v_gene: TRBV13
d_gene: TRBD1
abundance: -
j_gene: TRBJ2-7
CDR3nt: TGTGCCAGCAGCTCCAGGACAGGGGTTTCGGGTAATTACGAGCAGTACTTC
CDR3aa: CASSSRTGVSGNYEQYF

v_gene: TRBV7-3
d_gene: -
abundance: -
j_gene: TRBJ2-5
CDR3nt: TGTGCCAGCAGCTTAAATAGGGAGGAGACCCAGTACTTC
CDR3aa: CASSLNREETQYF

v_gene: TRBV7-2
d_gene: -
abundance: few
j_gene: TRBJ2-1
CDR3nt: TGTGCCAGCAGCTTAGGGTGGAGGGGGGGGAACTCCTACAATGAGCAGTTCTTC
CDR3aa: CASSLGWRGGNSYNEQFF

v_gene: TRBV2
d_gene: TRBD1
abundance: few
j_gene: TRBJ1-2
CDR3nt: TGTGCCAGCAGCCGGACAGGCAATTCCCCGAATGGCTACACCTTC
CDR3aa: CASSRTGNSPNGYTF

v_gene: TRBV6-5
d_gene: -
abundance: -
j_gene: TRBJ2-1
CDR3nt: TGTGCCAGCAGGCTGGGGGGGGCGTACAATGAGCAGTTCTTC
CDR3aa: CASRLGGAYNEQFF

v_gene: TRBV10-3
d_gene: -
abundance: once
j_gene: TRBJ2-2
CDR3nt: TGTGCCATCAGTGACGGGGGATACGGGGAGCTGTTTTTT
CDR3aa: CAISDGGYGELFF

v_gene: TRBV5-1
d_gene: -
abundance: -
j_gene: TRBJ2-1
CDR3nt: TGCGCCAGCAGCTTGGCCGACTACTCCTACAATGAGCAGTTCTTC
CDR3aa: CASSLADYSYNEQFF